One sample yielded the 21 T cell receptor beta chains listed below, sequenced in a study of regulatory T cells in long-lasting Graves disease. Libraries of TCR beta came from iRepertoire HTBI primers plus Arm-PCR of CDR3 regions. TCRdb re-derived calls from the multiplex PCR reads in MiXCR, one entry per CDR3 protein. In the table there are roughly 410,000 distinct CDR3 sequences, approximately 16% of which are singletons. Time point given: newly diagnosed GD, antithyroid drugs for less than 3 months. Making the TCR library involved RNA that had been extracted from PBMCs. This sample was also put to use in a study of T cells in Graves' hyperthyroidism and ophthalmopathy.

The specimen comprised peripheral blood mononuclear cells (PBMCs), sampled at new diagnosis, from a patient treated with antithyroid drugs. These TCRs come from a woman aged 40-49 years with Graves disease.

This clonotype was picked up many times. The chain has TRBV20-1 and TRBJ1-2, with D possibly being TRBD1 (6 bases). CDR1 is DFQATT, CDR2 SNEGSKA, per germline (reference sequence). The V end was cut by 0 bases, the J end by 5 bases, with 22 bases between. The CDR3 sequence is 17 residues long. CDR3 region: CSARDGRGRPRVYGYTF. The CDR3, as DNA: TGCAGTGCTAGAGATGGCCGGGGGCGACCCCGAGTTTATGGCTACACCTTC.

This clonotype was picked up many times. The chain recombines TRBV5-1 with TRBJ2-1; D not certain. Deletions cut 4 bases from V and 9 bases from J, with 14 bases between. This CDR3 spans 13 amino acids. From germline, CDR1 is SGHRS and CDR2 YFSETQ. The chain's CDR3 is CASSQDQNTEQFF. The CDR3 coding sequence is TGCGCCAGCAGCCAGGACCAAAACACTGAGCAGTTCTTC.

This clonotype has a count of ten or more. The rearrangement joins TRBV7-4 to TRBJ2-3; D gene ambiguous. V lost 0 bases and J lost 2, with 15 bases in between. The CDR3 is 17 residues long. In germline, CDR1 is SGHVT, CDR2 SQSDAQ. CDR3 sequence reads: CASSLALTRHLTDTQYF. CDR3 nucleotide sequence: TGTGCCAGCAGCTTAGCGCTGACTCGGCATCTCACAGATACGCAGTATTTT.

This clonotype occurred many times. The rearrangement joins TRBV11-2 to TRBJ2-3, with D tentatively TRBD2 (5 bases). In germline, CDR1 is SGHAT, CDR2 FQNNGV. With 2 bases removed from V and 1 base from J, the gap between germline ends came to 25 bases. The CDR3 has 20 residues. CDR3 amino acids: CASSLTWAALELRGTDTQYF. DNA of the CDR3: TGTGCCAGCAGCTTAACCTGGGCGGCCCTAGAGCTGAGGGGCACAGATACGCAGTATTTT.

This clonotype occurred many times. The chain links TRBV11-3 to TRBJ2-1, with 14 bases lining up with TRBD2. The germline gives CDR1 SGHNT, CDR2 YENEEA. Trimming took 3 bases from V and 9 from J; bases not matched to a gene: 4. The CDR3 covers 15 residues. CDR3 protein: CASSFGTSGRPEQFF. The DNA for the CDR3 is TGTGCCAGCAGCTTTGGGACTAGCGGGAGACCTGAGCAGTTCTTC.

This chain connects TRBV7-3 to TRBJ1-1; D is unclear. V lost 0 bases and J lost 5, with 7 bases in between. Looked up from germline, CDR1 is SGHTA and CDR2 is FQGTGA. CDR3 length equals 13 residues. The CDR3 nucleotides read TGTGCCAGCAGCTTAACGTGGGGAACTGAAGCTTTCTTT. Encoded protein: CASSLTWGTEAFF.

This clonotype showed up many times. V is TRBV7-6 and J is TRBJ2-3; 8 nucleotides match TRBD2. The V and J ends lost 2 bases and 2 bases, in that order; junction bases with no gene match: 6. The germline gives CDR1 SGHVS, CDR2 FNYEAQ. CDR3 length: 16 residues. The CDR3 reads CASSLSASGYTDTQYF. CDR3 sequence (DNA): TGTGCCAGCAGCTTATCGGCTAGCGGGTACACAGATACGCAGTATTTT.

With respect to this clonotype: A much more abundant neighbour one base away suggests this may be a read error. The J gene is TRBJ2-1, the V gene TRBV27; 7 bases agree with TRBD1. Germline V lookup: CDR1 MNHEY, CDR2 SMNVEV (reference sequence). Trimming took 5 bases from V and 3 from J; bases not matched to a gene: 7. The CDR3 has 15 amino acids. The CDR3 sequence is CASSEDRMNYNEQFF. The CDR3 nucleotides are TGTGCCAGCAGTGAGGACAGGATGAACTACAATGAGCAGTTCTTC.

V and J are TRBV3-1 and TRBJ2-3, with 7 bases identical to TRBD2. The J segment lost 0 bases and the V segment lost 2 bases, leaving 5 bases of the junction unmatched. Germline loops: CDR1 LGHDT, CDR2 YNNKEL (reference sequence). This CDR3 spans 16 amino acids. CDR3 residues: CASSQLLAISTDTQYF. The DNA for the CDR3 is TGTGCCAGCAGCCAATTACTAGCGATCAGCACAGATACGCAGTATTTT.

This clonotype appeared many times. The chain is built from TRBV27 and TRBJ1-2; D is ambiguous. The CDR3 is made up of 13 amino acids. Germline assignment: CDR1 MNHEY and CDR2 SMNVEV (reference sequence). The V gene lost 4 bases and the J gene lost 3 bases, with 9 bases spanning the gap. The CDR3 here is CASSSVRDYGYTF. Here the CDR3 DNA reads TGTGCCAGCAGTTCCGTTAGGGACTATGGCTACACCTTC.

The CDR3 is CSPSGGGGTDTQYF. The CDR3 nucleotides read TGCAGCCCCAGTGGAGGGGGCGGGACAGATACGCAGTATTTT. The genes are TRBV29-1 and TRBJ2-3, with D perhaps matching TRBD1 (7 bases). Germline V lookup: CDR1 SQVTM, CDR2 ANQGSEA. The V gene lost 8 bases and the J gene lost 3 bases, with 18 bases spanning the gap. The CDR3 is 14 amino acids.

This clonotype appeared many times. This chain uses TRBV28 with TRBJ1-5; D unresolved. This CDR3 is built from 12 residues. Trimming took off 6 bases at V and 9 bases at J, with 12 bases between the two ends. Looked up from germline, CDR1 is MDHEN and CDR2 is SYDVKM. The CDR3 sequence: CASSPLGGPQHF. The CDR3 nucleotides read TGTGCCAGCAGCCCCCTAGGTGGGCCCCAGCATTTT. Full variable domain (remainder filled in from reference TRBV28 and TRBJ1-5): DVKVTQSSRYLVKRTGEKVFLECVQDMDHENMFWYRQDPGLGLRLIYFSYDVKMKEKGDIPEGYSVSREKKERFSLILESASTNQTSMYLCASSPLGGPQHFGDGTRLSIL.

This clonotype appeared many times. This chain uses TRBV10-3 with TRBJ2-1; either TRBD1 or TRBD2 may fit D (6 bases each). Germline CDR1 is ENHRY and CDR2 is SYGVKD. V was cut by 0 bases and J by 6 bases, with 12 bases left in between. The CDR3 loop spans 15 amino acids. CDR3 nucleotide sequence: TGTGCCATCAGTGAGTCAGGGGGGATGGTCAATGAGCAGTTCTTC. Amino acids: CAISESGGMVNEQFF.

This clonotype has just a few counts. Since a much larger clone is just one base distant, this may be a read error. This chain links TRBV18 with TRBJ1-1; D uncertain. The length of the CDR3 is 13 residues. CDR1 and CDR2 from the germline V gene are KGHSH and LQKENI. V was clipped by 0 bases and J by 6 bases, with 8 bases between them. CDR3 DNA: TGTGCCAGCTCACCACCTGACACCCCTGAAGCTTTCTTT. This translates into CASSPPDTPEAFF.

This clonotype was seen many times. The chain combines TRBV28 with TRBJ2-1; 16 nucleotides line up with TRBD2. The CDR3 loop spans 19 amino acids. Trimming cost V 1 base and J 10 bases; bases outside gene matches: 13. CDR1 is MDHEN and CDR2 is SYDVKM in the germline V gene. The CDR3 nucleotides are TGTGCCAGCAGTTTATCGATTGGAAGGGGACTAGCGGGAGGGGGCGAGCAGTTCTTC. Its protein product is CASSLSIGRGLAGGGEQFF.

The chain is built from TRBV5-5 and TRBJ2-1; TRBD1 agrees at 9 bases. The CDR3 consists of 17 residues. V lost 4 bases to trimming and J lost 0 bases; unmatched junction nucleotides: 8. Per germline, CDR1 SGHKS and CDR2 YYEKEE (reference sequence). This CDR3 is CASSGTGTRGSYNEQFF. In nucleotides, the CDR3 is TGTGCCAGCAGCGGGACAGGGACCCGGGGCTCCTACAATGAGCAGTTCTTC.

There are many counts of this clonotype. This chain joins TRBV6-1 and TRBJ1-6, with 7 bases matching TRBD1. The CDR3 has 16 amino acids. CDR1 is MNHNS and CDR2 is SASEGT in the germline V gene. V lost 4 bases to trimming and J lost 3 bases; unmatched junction nucleotides: 6. The CDR3 region has the DNA TGTGCCAGCAGTGTAGGGACAGTCCTCTATAATTCACCCCTCCACTTT. Amino acid sequence: CASSVGTVLYNSPLHF.

The genes are TRBV7-2 and TRBJ2-1; D gene unclear. There are 15 residues in the CDR3. Germline lookup yields CDR1 SGHTA and CDR2 FQGNSA. V dropped 0 bases and J dropped 8 bases, with 14 bases sitting between them. Here the CDR3 DNA reads TGTGCCAGCAGCTTAGCGGCGGACCGCCGTGATGAGCAGTTCTTC. Protein: CASSLAADRRDEQFF.

This chain's CDR3 is CASSPRGTPSNEQFF. Here the CDR3 DNA reads TGTGCCAGCAGCCCCCGGGGGACCCCATCCAATGAGCAGTTCTTC. The chain is built from TRBV6-2 or TRBV6-3 and TRBJ2-1, with D possibly matching TRBD2 (6 bases). The CDR3 is made up of 15 amino acids. The V end was cut by 6 bases, the J end by 6 bases, with 18 bases between. The germline V gene has CDR1 MNHEY and CDR2 SVGEGT.

This clonotype came up many times. The J gene is TRBJ2-7, the V gene TRBV2; 7 nucleotides match TRBD2. The V and J ends lost 3 bases and 3 bases, in that order; junction bases with no gene match: 8. The germline gives CDR1 SNHLY, CDR2 FYNNEI. This CDR3 is built from 15 residues. The CDR3 coding sequence is TGTGCCAGCAGTGAGGAGGCGGGAGTCGGCTACGAGCAGTACTTC. This translates into CASSEEAGVGYEQYF.

The V call is TRBV7-9, the J call TRBJ2-3, with TRBD2 matching 10 bases. The CDR3 has 14 residues. After removal of 8 bases from V and 4 bases from J, the junction contained 6 bases not matched to a gene. Germline CDR1 SEHNR, CDR2 FQNEAQ (reference sequence). This CDR3 is CASRLLAGADTQYF. In DNA, the CDR3 is TGTGCCAGCCGCCTTCTAGCGGGAGCAGATACGCAGTATTTT.